These T cell receptor beta chains were read from a single sample in a study of metastatic and nonmetastatic thyroid tumors. TCRdb re-analyzed the PCR reads using MiXCR. The sample holds 8,500 to 10,000 clones; around 28% are singletons and the top ten take around 20%. Sequencing input: tumor tissue. The receptors were gathered from a female donor with papillary thyroid cancer or a benign thyroid nodule (not recorded which). Some clones in this sample may be carry-over from other donors' samples. Both conserved end residues are part of each CDR3. D genes are given only for firm matches. Not all rows give a size; the values are once, few, many and, for expanded clones, a class.

D gene	J gene	clone size	V gene	CDR3 DNA	CDR3 protein
NA	TRBJ2-3	few	TRBV12-3/TRBV12-4	TGTGCCAGCAGCAACACAGATAAGCAATATTTT	CASSNTDKQYF
NA	TRBJ2-1	NA	TRBV12-3/TRBV12-4	TGTGCCAGTAAACGGGCAGGGGGGAATGAGCAGTTCTTC	CASKRAGGNEQFF
NA	TRBJ2-5	NA	TRBV12-3/TRBV12-4	TGTGCCAGCACCGCACAAGAGACCCAGTACTTC	CASTAQETQYF
TRBD2	TRBJ2-1	medium-sized	TRBV20-1	TGCAGTGCCAGCAGTGCGGGAGGCTCCTACAATGAGCAGTTCTTC	CSASSAGGSYNEQFF
TRBD1	TRBJ2-7	medium-sized	TRBV15	TGTGCCACCAGCAGTCCCGGGACAGGGGGCCGCGAGCAGTACTTC	CATSSPGTGGREQYF
NA	TRBJ2-7	NA	TRBV6-1	TGTGCCAGCACTCAGCATTCCCCCTACTACGAGCAGTACTTC	CASTQHSPYYEQYF
NA	TRBJ2-7	once	TRBV13	TGTGCCAGCAGCTTAGGGACAGGACGACCCTCCTACGAGCAGTACTTC	CASSLGTGRPSYEQYF
TRBD1	TRBJ2-7	medium-sized	TRBV19	TGTGCCAGTAGTAGTCCCGGGACAGGGGGTGAAGAGCAGTACTTC	CASSSPGTGGEEQYF
TRBD2	TRBJ2-7	many	TRBV5-1	TGCGCCAGCAGCTTGGCGGGGCGGGGGACCTACGAGCAGTACTTC	CASSLAGRGTYEQYF
NA	TRBJ2-2	few	TRBV25-1	TGTGCCAGCAGTTCTTTGGCCGGGGAGCTGTTTTTT	CASSSLAGELFF
TRBD1	TRBJ1-6	medium-sized	TRBV30	TGTGCCTGGAGTTCGACAGGGGAGGCTTCACCCCTCCACTTT	CAWSSTGEASPLHF
NA	TRBJ2-2	many	TRBV7-9	TGTGCCAGCAGCAAAGACAGGTTCGACACCGGGGAGCTGTTTTTT	CASSKDRFDTGELFF
NA	TRBJ2-7	medium-sized	TRBV6-2/TRBV6-3	TGTGCCAGCAGTTACTCGATAGGCCTCCGGCGACCCCCCTACGAGCAGTACTTC	CASSYSIGLRRPPYEQYF
NA	TRBJ1-2	medium-sized	TRBV13	TGTGCCAGCAGCTCCGGATCCTATGGCTACACCTTC	CASSSGSYGYTF
TRBD1	TRBJ1-6	NA	TRBV28	TGTGCCAGCAGTCAGCCCACAGGGGGGAATTCACCCCTCCACTTT	CASSQPTGGNSPLHF
NA	TRBJ2-7	NA	TRBV14	TGTGCCAGCATCCAAGGGCTGGGCGTGAACTACGAGCAGTACTTC	CASIQGLGVNYEQYF
NA	TRBJ1-2	NA	TRBV3-1	TGTGCCAGCAGCCAGTTCGGTAGGGGGAATGGCTACACCTTC	CASSQFGRGNGYTF
TRBD2	TRBJ2-7	NA	TRBV5-1	TGCGCCAGCAGCCCCCCCCGGACTAGCGGGAGTCTCGAGCAGTACTTC	CASSPPRTSGSLEQYF
NA	TRBJ1-2	few	TRBV6-9	TGTGCCAGCAGTGAGAACAGGGAGGCCAGTAACTATGGCTACACCTTC	CASSENREASNYGYTF
TRBD1	TRBJ2-7	NA	TRBV6-4	TGTGCCAGCGCGAAGACAGGGTCAATCGAGCAGTACTTC	CASAKTGSIEQYF
TRBD2	TRBJ2-4	many	TRBV7-2	TGTGCCAGCAGCTTATCTCTTAGCGGGAGGGCCGGAAACATTCAGTACTTC	CASSLSLSGRAGNIQYF
NA	TRBJ1-1	medium-sized	TRBV6-1	TGTGCCAGCAGCCACCCCCGGGGGGCAAACACTGAAGCTTTCTTT	CASSHPRGANTEAFF
NA	TRBJ2-1	NA	TRBV28	TGTGCCAGCAGTTTTTCGGGGTACAATGAGCAGTTCTTC	CASSFSGYNEQFF
NA	TRBJ1-2	NA	TRBV30	TGTGCCTGGAACCCTGGGCAGGGAAGGGGCATCTTC	CAWNPGQGRGIF
NA	TRBJ2-7	medium-sized	TRBV28	TGTGCCAGCACTTTTGCAGGGGCCGCACTCTACGAGCAGTACTTC	CASTFAGAALYEQYF
TRBD1	TRBJ1-4	NA	TRBV7-9	TGTGCCAGCAGCCCTACCGGACAGGGTGAAAAACTGTTTTTT	CASSPTGQGEKLFF
TRBD1	TRBJ1-3	NA	TRBV3-1	TGTGCCAGCAGCCCATACCGGGACAGGGTCCACGCGCTCAGCTTAAACACCATATATTTT	CASSPYRDRVHALSLNTIYF
TRBD2	TRBJ2-3	few	TRBV5-1	TGCTCCAGCAGCCGAAGGGAACCAGGACTAGCGAGCACAGATACGCATTATTTT	CSSSRREPGLASTDTHYF
NA	TRBJ2-7	NA	TRBV30	TGTGCCTGGCGGACCTGGGGGAGCTCCTACGAGCAGTACTTC	CAWRTWGSSYEQYF
NA	TRBJ1-1	NA	TRBV30	TGTGCCTGGAGTGTATGGAGGGCCAGGGGGAACACTGAAGCTTTCTTT	CAWSVWRARGNTEAFF
NA	TRBJ2-7	NA	TRBV5-1	TGCGCCAGCAGCCCGGGACCTGAAGATTCCCACGATCAGTACTTC	CASSPGPEDSHDQYF
NA	TRBJ1-2	NA	TRBV7-3	TGTGCCAGCAGCTTAGCAGGCGGTTTCGATGGCTACACCTTC	CASSLAGGFDGYTF
TRBD1	TRBJ2-2	medium-sized	TRBV7-2	TGTGCCAGCAGCCTGGGACAGGGAGGAACCGGGGAGCTGTTTTTT	CASSLGQGGTGELFF
TRBD1	TRBJ2-7	few	TRBV19	TGTGCCAGTAGACCCGACAGGGGGACGTACGAGCAGTACTTC	CASRPDRGTYEQYF
TRBD2	TRBJ2-1	NA	TRBV6-2/TRBV6-3	TGTGCCAGCAGTTACTCGAGGTCTACTAGCGGGATGGCCGATGACCAGTTCTTC	CASSYSRSTSGMADDQFF
TRBD1	TRBJ2-5	many	TRBV5-1	TGCGCCAGCAGCTTGGAAGGGACAGGGGAAGAGACCCAGTACTTC	CASSLEGTGEETQYF
NA	TRBJ1-1	NA	TRBV24-1	TGTGCCACCAGTGGGGCGAACACTGAAGCTTTCTTT	CATSGANTEAFF
NA	TRBJ2-1	few	TRBV19	TGTGCCAGTAGTATATTGGGAGTTGAGCAGTTCTTC	CASSILGVEQFF
NA	TRBJ2-7	few	TRBV28	TGTGCCGTCAGCCCCGGACGGATCTACGAGCAGTACTTC	CAVSPGRIYEQYF
NA	TRBJ1-1	many	TRBV5-4	TGTGCCAGCAGCGGGGGGGCGGGCACTGAAGCTTTCTTT	CASSGGAGTEAFF
TRBD2	TRBJ2-1	many	TRBV7-9	TGTGCCAGCAGCCCCTGGACTAGCGGTTACAATGAGCAGTTCTTC	CASSPWTSGYNEQFF
NA	TRBJ2-5	NA	TRBV11-2	TGTGCCAGCATCTTGTGGTACCAAGAGACCCAGTACTTC	CASILWYQETQYF
TRBD2	TRBJ2-3	NA	TRBV20-1	TGCAGTGCTAGAAAGGGACTAGCGGGAGGGTCCTACACAGATACGCAGTATTTT	CSARKGLAGGSYTDTQYF
TRBD1	TRBJ2-7	NA	TRBV20-1	TGCAGTGCTCGGACAGGGATGGCGAGTTCCTACGAGCAGTACTTC	CSARTGMASSYEQYF
TRBD2	TRBJ2-1	medium-sized	TRBV24-1	TGTGCCACCAGTGACACCGGGACTAGCTTCAATGAGCAGTTCTTC	CATSDTGTSFNEQFF
NA	TRBJ1-6	NA	TRBV20-1	TGCAGTGCGAGAAGGGTTACGGGGAATTCACCCCTCCACTTT	CSARRVTGNSPLHF
NA	TRBJ1-5	few	TRBV28	TGTGCCAGCAGCCCCATGTCGACACCGAATCAGCCCCAGCATTTT	CASSPMSTPNQPQHF
TRBD2	TRBJ2-3	few	TRBV6-1	TGTGCCAGCAGTCTGTTCGGCGTGGAGGGAGGGCTTAAGAAGTATTTT	CASSLFGVEGGLKKYF
NA	TRBJ1-2	few	TRBV27	TGTGCCAGCAGTTTATCAGGGATCAGCTATGGCTACACCTTC	CASSLSGISYGYTF
NA	TRBJ2-2	few	TRBV28	TGTGCCAGCAGTTTAAGGGGGAACGGGGAGCTGTTTTTT	CASSLRGNGELFF
NA	TRBJ2-3	NA	TRBV5-5	TGTGCCAGCAGTTACCATAGCACAGATACGCAGTATTTT	CASSYHSTDTQYF